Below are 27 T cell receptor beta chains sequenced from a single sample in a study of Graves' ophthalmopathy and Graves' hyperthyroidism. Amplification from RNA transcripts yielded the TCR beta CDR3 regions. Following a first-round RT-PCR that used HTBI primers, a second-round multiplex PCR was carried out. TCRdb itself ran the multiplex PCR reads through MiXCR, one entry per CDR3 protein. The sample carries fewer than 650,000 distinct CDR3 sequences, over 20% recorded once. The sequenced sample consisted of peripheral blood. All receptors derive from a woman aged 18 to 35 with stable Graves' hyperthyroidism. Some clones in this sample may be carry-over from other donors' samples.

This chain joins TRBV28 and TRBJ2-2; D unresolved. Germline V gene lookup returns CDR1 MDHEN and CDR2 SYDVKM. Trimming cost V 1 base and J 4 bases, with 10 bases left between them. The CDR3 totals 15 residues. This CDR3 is CASSLLVDGTGELFF. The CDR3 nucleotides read TGTGCCAGCAGTTTATTAGTAGACGGCACCGGGGAGCTGTTTTTT.

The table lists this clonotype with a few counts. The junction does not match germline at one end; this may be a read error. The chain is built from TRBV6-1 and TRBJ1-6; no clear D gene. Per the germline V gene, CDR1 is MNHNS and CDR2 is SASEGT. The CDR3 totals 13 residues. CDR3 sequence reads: CASSEARDSHLHF. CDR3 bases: TGTGCCAGCAGTGAAGCGCGTGATTCACACCTCCACTTT.

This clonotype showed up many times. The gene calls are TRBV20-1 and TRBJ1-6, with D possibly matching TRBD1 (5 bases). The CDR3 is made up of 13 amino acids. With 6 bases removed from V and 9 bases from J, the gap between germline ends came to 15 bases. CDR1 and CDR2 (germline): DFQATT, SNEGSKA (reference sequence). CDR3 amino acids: CSAGDSEASPLHF. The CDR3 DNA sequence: TGCAGTGCGGGTGACAGTGAAGCTTCACCCCTCCACTTT.

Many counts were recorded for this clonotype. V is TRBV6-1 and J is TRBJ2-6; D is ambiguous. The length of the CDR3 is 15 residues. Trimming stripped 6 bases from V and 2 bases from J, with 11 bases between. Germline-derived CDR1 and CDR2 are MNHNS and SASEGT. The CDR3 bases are TGTGCCAGCAGAGACGACACGACTGGGGCCAACGTCCTGACTTTC. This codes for CASRDDTTGANVLTF.

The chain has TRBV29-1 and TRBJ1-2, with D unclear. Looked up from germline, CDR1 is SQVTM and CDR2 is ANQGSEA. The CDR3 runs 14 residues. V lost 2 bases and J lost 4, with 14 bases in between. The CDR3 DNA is TGCAGCGTTGAATCCAGGCGGACCGTCTATGGCTACACCTTC. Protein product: CSVESRRTVYGYTF.

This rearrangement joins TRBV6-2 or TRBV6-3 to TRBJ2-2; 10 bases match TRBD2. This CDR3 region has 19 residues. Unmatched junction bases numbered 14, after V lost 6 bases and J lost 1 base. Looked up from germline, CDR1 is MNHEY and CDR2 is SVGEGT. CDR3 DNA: TGTGCCAGCAGGAGCCAGGGTTGGGCTAGCGGGGGGAACACCGGGGAGCTGTTTTTT. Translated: CASRSQGWASGGNTGELFF.

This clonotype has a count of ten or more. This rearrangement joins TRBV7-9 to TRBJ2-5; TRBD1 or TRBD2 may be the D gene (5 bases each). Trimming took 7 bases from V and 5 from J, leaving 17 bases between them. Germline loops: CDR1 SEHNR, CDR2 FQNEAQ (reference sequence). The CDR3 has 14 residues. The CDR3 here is CASKVGAASETQYF. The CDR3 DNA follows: TGTGCCAGCAAGGTCGGGGCCGCATCGGAGACCCAGTACTTC.

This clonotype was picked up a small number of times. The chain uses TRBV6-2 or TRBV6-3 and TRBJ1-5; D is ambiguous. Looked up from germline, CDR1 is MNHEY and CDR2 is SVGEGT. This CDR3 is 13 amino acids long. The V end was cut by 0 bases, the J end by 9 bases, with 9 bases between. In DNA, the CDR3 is TGTGCCAGCAGTTACTCGTCCCGGGTGCCCCAGCATTTT. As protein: CASSYSSRVPQHF.

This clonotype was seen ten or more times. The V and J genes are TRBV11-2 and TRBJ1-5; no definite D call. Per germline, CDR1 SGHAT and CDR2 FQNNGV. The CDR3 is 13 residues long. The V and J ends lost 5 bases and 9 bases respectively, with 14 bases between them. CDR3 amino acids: CASSNSPSMPQHF. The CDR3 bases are TGTGCCAGCAGCAATTCACCCAGTATGCCCCAGCATTTT.

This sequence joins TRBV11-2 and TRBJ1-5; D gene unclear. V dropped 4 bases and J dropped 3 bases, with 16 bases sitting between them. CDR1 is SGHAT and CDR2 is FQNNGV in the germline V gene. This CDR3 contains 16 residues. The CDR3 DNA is TGTGCCAGCAGCTCCCTTGGACGGACGAACAATCAGCCCCAGCATTTT. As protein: CASSSLGRTNNQPQHF.

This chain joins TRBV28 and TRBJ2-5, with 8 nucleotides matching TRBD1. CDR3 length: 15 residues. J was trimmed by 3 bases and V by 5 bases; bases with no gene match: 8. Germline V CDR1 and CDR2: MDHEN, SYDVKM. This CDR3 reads CASSSRGHPKETQYF. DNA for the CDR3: TGTGCCAGCAGTAGCAGGGGGCATCCGAAAGAGACCCAGTACTTC.

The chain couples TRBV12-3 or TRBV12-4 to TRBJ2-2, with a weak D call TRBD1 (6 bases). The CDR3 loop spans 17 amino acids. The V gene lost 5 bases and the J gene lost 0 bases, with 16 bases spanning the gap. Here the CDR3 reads CASSTRDGTSNTGELFF. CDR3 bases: TGTGCCAGCAGTACTAGGGACGGGACATCGAACACCGGGGAGCTGTTTTTT.

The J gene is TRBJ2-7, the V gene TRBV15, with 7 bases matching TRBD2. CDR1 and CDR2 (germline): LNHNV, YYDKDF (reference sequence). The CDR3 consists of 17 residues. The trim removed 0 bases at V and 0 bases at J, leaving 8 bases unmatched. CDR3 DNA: TGTGCCACCAGCAGAGACCCTAGCGGCTTGAGCTCCTACGAGCAGTACTTC. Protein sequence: CATSRDPSGLSSYEQYF.

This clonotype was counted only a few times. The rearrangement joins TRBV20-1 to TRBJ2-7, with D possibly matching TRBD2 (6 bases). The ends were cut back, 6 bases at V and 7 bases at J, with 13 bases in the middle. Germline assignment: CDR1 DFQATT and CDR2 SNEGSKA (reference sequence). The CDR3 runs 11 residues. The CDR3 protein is CSAQTRKEQYF. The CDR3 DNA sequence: TGCAGTGCGCAGACTAGAAAGGAGCAGTACTTC.

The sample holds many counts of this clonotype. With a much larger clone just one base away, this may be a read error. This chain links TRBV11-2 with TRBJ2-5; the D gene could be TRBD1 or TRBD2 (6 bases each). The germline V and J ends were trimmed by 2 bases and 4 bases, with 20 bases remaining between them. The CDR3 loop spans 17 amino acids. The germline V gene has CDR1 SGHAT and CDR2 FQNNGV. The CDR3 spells CASSLSLARGGRETQYF. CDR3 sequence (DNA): TGTGCCAGCAGCTTAAGTCTAGCGAGAGGGGGTCGAGAGACCCAGTACTTC.

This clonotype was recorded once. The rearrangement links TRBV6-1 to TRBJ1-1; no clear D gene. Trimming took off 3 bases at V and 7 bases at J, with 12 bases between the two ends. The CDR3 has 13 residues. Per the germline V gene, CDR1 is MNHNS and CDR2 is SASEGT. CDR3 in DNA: TGTGCCAGCAGTGACGGGCGGCGTTATGAAGCTTTCTTT. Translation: CASSDGRRYEAFF.

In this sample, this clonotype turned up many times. The CDR3 is CASSLGGGANGYTF. The CDR3 DNA is TGTGCCAGCAGCTTGGGCGGGGGGGCAAATGGCTACACCTTC. The chain combines TRBV5-5 with TRBJ1-2, with D tentatively TRBD1 (6 bases). CDR1 is SGHKS, CDR2 YYEKEE, per germline (reference sequence). This CDR3 contains 14 residues. Trimming took 0 bases from V and 6 from J, leaving 12 bases between them.

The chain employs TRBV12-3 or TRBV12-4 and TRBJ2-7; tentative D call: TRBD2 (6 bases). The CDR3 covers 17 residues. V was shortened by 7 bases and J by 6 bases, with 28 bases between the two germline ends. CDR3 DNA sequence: TGTGCCAGCACTTCCGACTATCATAGCGGAGGATCAGGCGAGCAGTACTTC. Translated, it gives CASTSDYHSGGSGEQYF.

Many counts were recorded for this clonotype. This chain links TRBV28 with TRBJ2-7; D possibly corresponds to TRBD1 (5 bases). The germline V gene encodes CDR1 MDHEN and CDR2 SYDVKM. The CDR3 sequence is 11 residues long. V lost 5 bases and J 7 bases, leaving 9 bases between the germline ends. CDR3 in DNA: TGTGCCAGCAGTCCGAACAGGGAGCAGTACTTC. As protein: CASSPNREQYF.

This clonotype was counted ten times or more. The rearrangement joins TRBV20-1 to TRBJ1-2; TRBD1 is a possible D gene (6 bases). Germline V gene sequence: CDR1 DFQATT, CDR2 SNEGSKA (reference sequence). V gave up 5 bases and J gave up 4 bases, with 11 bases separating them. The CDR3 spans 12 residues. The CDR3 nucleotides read TGCAGTGCTGACAGGAGGAGCTATGGCTACACCTTC. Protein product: CSADRRSYGYTF.

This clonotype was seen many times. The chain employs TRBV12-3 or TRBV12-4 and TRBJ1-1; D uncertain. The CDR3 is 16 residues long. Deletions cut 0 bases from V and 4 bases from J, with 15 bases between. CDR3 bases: TGTGCCAGCAGTTTAGCGTGGGTGGCAGCTGGCACTGAAGCTTTCTTT. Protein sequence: CASSLAWVAAGTEAFF.

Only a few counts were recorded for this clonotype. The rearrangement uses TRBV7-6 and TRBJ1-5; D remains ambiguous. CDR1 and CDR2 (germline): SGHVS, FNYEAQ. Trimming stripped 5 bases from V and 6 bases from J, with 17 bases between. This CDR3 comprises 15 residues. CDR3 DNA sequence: TGTGCCAGCAGCCCCAAGGACGGCCTGGGTCAGCCCCAGCATTTT. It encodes CASSPKDGLGQPQHF. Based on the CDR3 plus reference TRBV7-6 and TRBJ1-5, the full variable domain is GAGVSQSPRYKVTKRGQDVALRCDPISGHVSLYWYRQALGQGPEFLTYFNYEAQQDKSGLPNDRFSAERPEGSISTLTIQRTEQRDSAMYRCASSPKDGLGQPQHFGDGTRLSIL.

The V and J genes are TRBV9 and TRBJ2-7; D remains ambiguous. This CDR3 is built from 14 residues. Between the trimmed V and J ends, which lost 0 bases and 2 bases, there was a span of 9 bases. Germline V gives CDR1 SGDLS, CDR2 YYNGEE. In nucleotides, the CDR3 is TGTGCCAGCAGCGTAGAAGTCAGCACCTACGAGCAGTACTTC. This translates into CASSVEVSTYEQYF.

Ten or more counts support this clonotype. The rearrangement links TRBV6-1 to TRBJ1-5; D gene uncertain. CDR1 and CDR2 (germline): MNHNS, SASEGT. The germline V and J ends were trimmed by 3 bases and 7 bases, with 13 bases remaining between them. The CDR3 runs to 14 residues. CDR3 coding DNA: TGTGCCAGCAGTGAGTCGTCGCTTAAACAGCCCCAGCATTTT. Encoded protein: CASSESSLKQPQHF.

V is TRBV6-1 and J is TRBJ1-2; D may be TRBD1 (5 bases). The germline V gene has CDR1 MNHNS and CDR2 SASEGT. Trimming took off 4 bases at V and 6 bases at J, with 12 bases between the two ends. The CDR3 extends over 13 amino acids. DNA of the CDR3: TGTGCCAGCAGTGCGTCAGGGTTGGATGGCTACACCTTC. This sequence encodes CASSASGLDGYTF.

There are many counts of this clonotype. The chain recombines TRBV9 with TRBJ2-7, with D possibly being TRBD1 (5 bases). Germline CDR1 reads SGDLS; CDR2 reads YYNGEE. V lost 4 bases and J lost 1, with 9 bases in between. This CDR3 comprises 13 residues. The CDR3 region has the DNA TGTGCCAGCAGCACGCAGGGTTCCTACGAGCAGTACTTC. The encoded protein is CASSTQGSYEQYF.

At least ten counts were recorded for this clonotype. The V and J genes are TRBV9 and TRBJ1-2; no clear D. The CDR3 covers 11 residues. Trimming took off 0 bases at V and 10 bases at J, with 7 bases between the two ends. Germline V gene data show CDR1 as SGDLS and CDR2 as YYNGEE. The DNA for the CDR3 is TGTGCCAGCAGCGTAGCCGGGGACTACACCTTC. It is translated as CASSVAGDYTF.